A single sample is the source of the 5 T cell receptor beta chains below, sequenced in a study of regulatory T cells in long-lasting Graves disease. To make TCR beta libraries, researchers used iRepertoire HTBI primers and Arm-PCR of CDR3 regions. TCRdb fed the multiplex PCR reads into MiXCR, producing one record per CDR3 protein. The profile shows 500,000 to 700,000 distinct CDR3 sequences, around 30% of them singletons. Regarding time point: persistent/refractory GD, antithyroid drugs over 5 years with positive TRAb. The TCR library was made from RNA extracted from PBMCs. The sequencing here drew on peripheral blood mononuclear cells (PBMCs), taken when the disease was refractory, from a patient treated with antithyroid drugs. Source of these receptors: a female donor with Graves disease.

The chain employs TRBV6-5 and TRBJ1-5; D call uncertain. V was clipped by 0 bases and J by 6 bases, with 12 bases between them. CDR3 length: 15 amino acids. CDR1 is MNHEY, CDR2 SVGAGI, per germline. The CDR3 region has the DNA TGTGCCAGCAGTTACTCGAGGGAAAGGGCTCAGCCCCAGCATTTT. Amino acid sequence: CASSYSRERAQPQHF.

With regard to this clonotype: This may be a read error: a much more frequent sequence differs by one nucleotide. CDR3 sequence: CASSLLTGGRANYGHTF. CDR3 bases: TGTGCCAGCAGTTTGTTGACAGGGGGCAGAGCTAACTATGGCCACACCTTC. The chain uses TRBV28 and TRBJ1-2; 10 nucleotides match TRBD1. The CDR3 runs to 17 residues. Per germline, CDR1 MDHEN and CDR2 SYDVKM.

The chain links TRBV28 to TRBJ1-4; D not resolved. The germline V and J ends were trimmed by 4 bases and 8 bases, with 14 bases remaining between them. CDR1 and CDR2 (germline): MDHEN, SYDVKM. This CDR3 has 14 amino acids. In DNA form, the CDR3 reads TGTGCCAGCAGTTCTGCTATTGGAGGCGAAAAACTGTTTTTT. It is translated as CASSSAIGGEKLFF.

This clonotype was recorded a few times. CDR3 in amino acids: CASSPTGDSGLNTEAFF. CDR3 nucleotides: TGTGCCAGCAGCCCGACAGGTGACTCGGGCCTGAACACTGAAGCTTTCTTT. The chain is built from TRBV12-3 or TRBV12-4 and TRBJ1-1; TRBD1 might be the D (6 bases). This CDR3 spans 17 amino acids. V lost 6 bases and J lost 0, with 20 bases in between.

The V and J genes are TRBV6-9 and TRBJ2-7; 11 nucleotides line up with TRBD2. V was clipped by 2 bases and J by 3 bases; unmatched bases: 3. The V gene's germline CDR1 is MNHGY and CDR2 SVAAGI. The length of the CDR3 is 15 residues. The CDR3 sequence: CASSYGGTSGYEQYF. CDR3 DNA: TGTGCCAGCAGTTATGGCGGGACTAGCGGCTACGAGCAGTACTTC.